One sample yielded the 31 T cell receptor beta chains listed below, sequenced in a study of control samples from healthy donors and cancer patients. Here immunoSEQ multiplex PCR was the method, and the copy in TCRdb shows in-frame clones only, minus some. The repertoire holds around 140,000 clones, with roughly 93% as singletons. The sequenced material came from blood. The receptors were gathered from a man in his late teens or twenties in good health.

J is TRBJ2-2 and V is TRBV28; TRBD2 is a possible D gene (5 bases). The CDR3 has 13 amino acids. Germline CDR1 reads MDHEN; CDR2 reads SYDVKM. The germline V and J ends were trimmed by 8 bases and 8 bases, with 15 bases remaining between them. CDR3: CASEGTPAGELFF. The CDR3 coding sequence is TGTGCCAGCGAGGGCACACCCGCGGGGGAGCTGTTTTTT.

This sequence joins TRBV30 and TRBJ1-5; no clear D gene. Looked up from germline, CDR1 is GTSNPN and CDR2 is SVGIG (reference sequence). The CDR3 runs to 13 residues. The germline V and J ends were trimmed by 2 bases and 5 bases, with 10 bases remaining between them. In DNA, the CDR3 is TGTGCCTGGAGTCCCAGGTTCGATCAGCCCCAGCATTTT. It specifies CAWSPRFDQPQHF.

The chain links TRBV15 to TRBJ2-4, with 8 nucleotides matching TRBD2. With 0 bases clipped from V and 0 bases from J, the junction kept 7 bases outside the gene matches. The CDR3 runs 18 residues. Germline V gene lookup returns CDR1 LNHNV and CDR2 YYDKDF (reference sequence). CDR3 coding DNA: TGTGCCACCAGCAGAGATCGGGCGGGGGGCTTAGCCAAAAACATTCAGTACTTC. Protein product: CATSRDRAGGLAKNIQYF.

The chain is built from TRBV5-4 and TRBJ2-2; D perhaps matches TRBD1 (6 bases). The V gene's germline CDR1 is SGHNT and CDR2 YYREEE (reference sequence). V was clipped by 4 bases and J by 3 bases, with 19 bases between them. This CDR3 comprises 17 residues. DNA of the CDR3: TGTGCCAGCAGCCAACAGGGTTGGTACGGCGACACCGGGGAGCTGTTTTTT. It yields the protein CASSQQGWYGDTGELFF.

The rearrangement uses TRBV6-5 and TRBJ1-3, with D possibly matching TRBD1 (5 bases). Germline V gives CDR1 MNHEY, CDR2 SVGAGI. V was shortened by 8 bases and J by 4 bases, with 18 bases between the two germline ends. The CDR3 has 15 amino acids. CDR3 nucleotide sequence: TGTGCCAGCCGCTACCGTGGGGCCCGGGGAAACACCATATATTTT. Protein sequence: CASRYRGARGNTIYF.

The sample holds one count of this clone. The chain carries TRBV29-1 and TRBJ2-7, with TRBD1 as a possible D gene (6 bases). This CDR3 comprises 11 residues. Looked up from germline, CDR1 is SQVTM and CDR2 is ANQGSEA. V lost 4 bases and J 4 bases, leaving 8 bases between the germline ends. The CDR3 DNA reads TGCAGCGTTGCGGACAGATACGAGCAGTACTTC. It is translated as CSVADRYEQYF.

Notes on this clone: The same CDR3 arises from other DNA sequences in this sample as well. The J gene is TRBJ1-1, the V gene TRBV4-1, with TRBD1 as a possible D gene (5 bases). Germline V gene sequence: CDR1 MGHRA, CDR2 YSYEKL. The CDR3 length is 15 residues. Between the trimmed V and J ends, which lost 0 bases and 1 base, there was a span of 9 bases. CDR3 bases: TGCGCCAGCAGCCAAGATGGGGGGAGGAACACTGAAGCTTTCTTT. This codes for CASSQDGGRNTEAFF.

The V and J genes are TRBV4-1 and TRBJ2-7; a possible D gene is TRBD2 (6 bases). From germline, CDR1 is MGHRA and CDR2 YSYEKL. The V end was cut by 0 bases, the J end by 4 bases, with 13 bases between. CDR3 length equals 15 residues. DNA of the CDR3: TGCGCCAGCAGCCAAGATAGGGAGGAAAAATACGAGCAGTACTTC. This translates into CASSQDREEKYEQYF.

The J gene is TRBJ1-2, the V gene TRBV21-1; the table's TRBD1 call for D was not verified on the DNA. TRBV21-1 is deemed a pseudogene. The CDR3 runs 13 residues. This chain's CDR3 is CASGKQTPHGYTF. The DNA for the CDR3 is TGTGCCAGCGGAAAACAGACACCGCATGGCTACACCTTC.

The rearrangement links TRBV30 to TRBJ2-4, with 7 positions matching TRBD2. The V segment lost 2 bases and the J segment 7 bases; nucleotides outside the gene matches: 14. Germline assignment: CDR1 GTSNPN and CDR2 SVGIG (reference sequence). The length of the CDR3 is 16 residues. The chain's CDR3 is CAWSPGRRGSGNIQYF. Here the CDR3 DNA reads TGTGCCTGGAGTCCAGGACGGCGGGGGAGTGGGAACATTCAGTACTTC. Drawing the rest from reference TRBV30 and TRBJ2-4, the complete variable domain is SQTIHQWPATLVQPVGSPLSLECTVEGTSNPNLYWYRQAAGRGLQLLFYSVGIGQISSEVPQNLSASRPQDRQFILSSKKLLLSDSGFYLCAWSPGRRGSGNIQYFGAGTRLSVL.

This chain joins TRBV11-2 and TRBJ2-3, with unresolved D. CDR1 is SGHAT, CDR2 FQNNGV, per germline. Trimming shortened V by 1 base and J by 8 bases, and 10 bases separated the two germline ends. The CDR3 runs 13 residues. The CDR3 region has the DNA TGTGCCAGCAGCTTAGGCCGGACGGGTACGCAGTATTTT. This encodes CASSLGRTGTQYF. Using reference TRBV11-2 and TRBJ2-3 for the parts outside the CDR3, the full variable domain is EAGVAQSPRYKIIEKRQSVAFWCNPISGHATLYWYQQILGQGPKLLIQFQNNGVVDDSQLPKDRFSAERLKGVDSTLKIQPAKLEDSAVYLCASSLGRTGTQYFGPGTRLTVL.

This clone was seen a handful of times. The rearrangement uses TRBV30 and TRBJ2-2; TRBD2 matches 7 bases. From germline, CDR1 is GTSNPN and CDR2 SVGIG (reference sequence). The CDR3 sequence is 14 residues long. The J segment lost 5 bases and the V segment lost 2 bases, leaving 5 bases of the junction unmatched. CDR3 sequence: CAWSRLAATGELFF. Here the CDR3 DNA reads TGTGCCTGGAGTCGGCTAGCGGCGACCGGGGAGCTGTTTTTT. The full variable domain, completed using reference TRBV30 and TRBJ2-2, is SQTIHQWPATLVQPVGSPLSLECTVEGTSNPNLYWYRQAAGRGLQLLFYSVGIGQISSEVPQNLSASRPQDRQFILSSKKLLLSDSGFYLCAWSRLAATGELFFGEGSRLTVL.

J is TRBJ1-1 and V is TRBV19; 7 positions agree with TRBD1. V lost 4 bases to trimming and J lost 3 bases; unmatched junction nucleotides: 2. CDR3 length: 13 residues. CDR1 and CDR2 (germline): LNHDA, SQIVND (reference sequence). CDR3 sequence reads: CASSNTGDTEAFF. The CDR3, as DNA: TGTGCCAGTAGTAATACAGGGGACACTGAAGCTTTCTTT.

The sample holds one count of this clone. The chain has TRBV7-2 and TRBJ1-2; D unclear. The V end was cut by 1 base, the J end by 2 bases, with 11 bases between. This CDR3 has 15 amino acids. Germline CDR1 and CDR2: SGHTA and FQGNSA. Here the CDR3 reads CASSLEIGSNYGYTF. The CDR3 DNA follows: TGTGCCAGCAGCTTAGAAATTGGTTCCAACTATGGCTACACCTTC. Combining the CDR3 with reference TRBV7-2 and TRBJ1-2 gives the whole variable domain GAGVSQSPSNKVTEKGKDVELRCDPISGHTALYWYRQSLGQGLEFLIYFQGNSAPDKSGLPSDRFSAERTGGSVSTLTIQRTQQEDSAVYLCASSLEIGSNYGYTFGSGTRLTVV.

This clone was observed a single time. V gene TRBV6-2 or TRBV6-3 combines with J gene TRBJ1-1; a possible D gene is TRBD1 (6 bases). V lost 6 bases to trimming and J lost 7 bases, with 15 bases between them. This CDR3 is built from 13 residues. Germline-derived CDR1 and CDR2 are MNHEY and SVGEGT. CDR3 region: CASSRGRFGEAFF. The CDR3 DNA reads TGTGCCAGCAGCAGGGGCCGTTTTGGTGAAGCTTTCTTT.

The chain links TRBV2 to TRBJ2-3; D possibly corresponds to TRBD2 (5 bases). The V gene lost 5 bases and the J gene lost 6 bases, with 21 bases spanning the gap. This CDR3 contains 16 residues. Per germline, CDR1 SNHLY and CDR2 FYNNEI. As DNA, the CDR3 is TGTGCCAGCAGTTTTCCTCCCCTAACCGGCGGGGATACGCAGTATTTT. This translates into CASSFPPLTGGDTQYF.

The chain links TRBV27 to TRBJ2-1; D gene ambiguous. In germline, CDR1 is MNHEY, CDR2 SMNVEV (reference sequence). This CDR3 comprises 12 residues. V was cut by 3 bases and J by 5 bases, with 5 bases left in between. The CDR3 DNA sequence: TGTGCCAGCAGTTTCAACAACAATGAGCAGTTCTTC. The encoded protein is CASSFNNNEQFF.

The rearrangement joins TRBV12-5 to TRBJ1-4, with TRBD1 matching 7 bases. The ends lost 5 bases at V and 5 bases at J; junction bases unmatched: 5. Germline V CDR1 and CDR2: LGHNT, FRNRAP. CDR3 size: 14 residues. CDR3 nucleotide sequence: TGTGCTAGTGGTCCAGGGACAGCGAATGAAAAACTGTTTTTT. Protein product: CASGPGTANEKLFF.

The V call is TRBV19, the J call TRBJ1-5, with a weak D call TRBD1 (5 bases). The CDR3 contains 18 residues. CDR1 and CDR2 from the germline V gene are LNHDA and SQIVND (reference sequence). Trimming took off 0 bases at V and 3 bases at J, with 18 bases between the two ends. The CDR3 nucleotides are TGTGCCAGTAGTATAGATCCGGGGTTGAAAGGGGACAATCAGCCCCAGCATTTT. Residues: CASSIDPGLKGDNQPQHF.

J is TRBJ2-3 and V is TRBV12-5; no clear D. The CDR3 has 14 residues. Trimming took off 6 bases at V and 6 bases at J, with 16 bases between the two ends. CDR1 is LGHNT, CDR2 FRNRAP, per germline. This chain's CDR3 is CASGYQKGLDTQYF. The CDR3 DNA sequence: TGTGCTAGTGGATACCAAAAAGGGCTGGATACGCAGTATTTT.

The rearrangement links TRBV9 to TRBJ1-1, with 10 nucleotides matching TRBD1. V shed 2 bases, J shed 6 bases, and the junction held 4 bases outside the gene matches. The CDR3 totals 14 residues. Germline-derived CDR1 and CDR2 are SGDLS and YYNGEE. CDR3 coding DNA: TGTGCCAGCAGCGTTGGACAGGGGGGCGCTGAAGCTTTCTTT. It translates to CASSVGQGGAEAFF.

The chain links TRBV7-6 to TRBJ2-7; D possibly uses TRBD1 or TRBD2 (6 bases each). Germline V gene sequence: CDR1 SGHVS, CDR2 FNYEAQ. The V end lost 5 bases, the J end lost 5 bases, and 25 bases lay between the germline ends. The length of the CDR3 is 17 residues. CDR3 residues: CASSPRTAGPAWDEQYF. CDR3 coding DNA: TGTGCCAGCAGCCCGCGGACAGCGGGCCCAGCGTGGGACGAGCAGTACTTC.

The chain recombines TRBV6-1 with TRBJ1-1, with D possibly TRBD1 on 5 matching bases. The CDR3 spans 15 residues. Germline V lookup: CDR1 MNHNS, CDR2 SASEGT. The germline V and J ends were trimmed by 3 bases and 0 bases, with 11 bases remaining between them. The CDR3 DNA reads TGTGCCAGCAGTGATAAGACAGTAATGAACACTGAAGCTTTCTTT. This codes for CASSDKTVMNTEAFF.

V gene TRBV2 combines with J gene TRBJ1-4; D uncertain. The CDR3 spans 13 residues. Germline lookup yields CDR1 SNHLY and CDR2 FYNNEI. Trimming pared 5 bases from V and 5 bases from J, leaving 9 bases between. The CDR3 protein is CASSREPNEKLFF. CDR3 bases: TGTGCCAGCAGTCGGGAGCCGAATGAAAAACTGTTTTTT.

The rearrangement joins TRBV7-2 to TRBJ2-3; perhaps TRBD2 as D (5 bases). The CDR3 loop spans 15 amino acids. V lost 3 bases and J 8 bases, leaving 18 bases between the germline ends. Germline V gene sequence: CDR1 SGHTA, CDR2 FQGNSA. The CDR3 spells CASSLELGSRATQYF. The DNA of the CDR3 is TGTGCCAGCAGCTTGGAACTAGGCTCTAGGGCTACGCAGTATTTT. Drawing the rest from reference TRBV7-2 and TRBJ2-3, the complete variable domain is GAGVSQSPSNKVTEKGKDVELRCDPISGHTALYWYRQSLGQGLEFLIYFQGNSAPDKSGLPSDRFSAERTGGSVSTLTIQRTQQEDSAVYLCASSLELGSRATQYFGPGTRLTVL.

The CDR3 here is CASSFGGTNEQFF. The CDR3 region has the DNA TGTGCCAGCAGTTTTGGCGGAACGAATGAGCAGTTCTTC. The V call is TRBV12-3 or TRBV12-4, the J call TRBJ2-1; D unclear. Trimming cost V 3 bases and J 7 bases, with 10 bases left between them. The CDR3 contains 13 residues.

The chain has TRBV30 and TRBJ2-2; the D gene could be TRBD1 or TRBD2 (5 bases each). This CDR3 has 14 amino acids. Trimming stripped 4 bases from V and 1 base from J, with 10 bases between. Germline V gene sequence: CDR1 GTSNPN, CDR2 SVGIG (reference sequence). CDR3 sequence reads: CAWKGTLNTGELFF. CDR3 nucleotides: TGTGCCTGGAAGGGGACCCTGAACACCGGGGAGCTGTTTTTT.

This rearrangement joins TRBV6-5 to TRBJ1-2, with D possibly being TRBD1 (5 bases). Trimming cost V 2 bases and J 3 bases, with 13 bases left between them. The germline V gene has CDR1 MNHEY and CDR2 SVGAGI. The CDR3 covers 15 residues. In DNA form, the CDR3 reads TGTGCCAGCAGTTACGACGGCAGGGCCCACTATGGCTACACCTTC. This translates into CASSYDGRAHYGYTF.

The chain uses TRBV6-5 and TRBJ1-2; possibly TRBD1 for D (5 bases). The CDR3 contains 13 residues. V was shortened by 5 bases and J by 2 bases, with 9 bases between the two germline ends. Germline CDR1 is MNHEY and CDR2 is SVGAGI. The CDR3 here is CASSPQGNYGYTF. CDR3 sequence (DNA): TGTGCCAGCAGTCCCCAGGGCAACTATGGCTACACCTTC.

The V gene is TRBV23-1, the J gene TRBJ2-2; TRBD2 matches at 7 bases. TRBV23-1 is an ORF, with its function uncertain. The CDR3 is 20 residues long. V trimming: 0 bases; J trimming: 3 bases; junction bases outside the gene matches: 16. For the CDR3, the DNA is TGCGCCAGCAGTCAATCCCGAGGGAGGGCCCTCAGAACGGACACCGGGGAGCTGTTTTTT. Protein product: CASSQSRGRALRTDTGELFF.

V gene TRBV25-1 combines with J gene TRBJ2-7; tentatively, D is TRBD2 (6 bases). CDR1 MGHDK and CDR2 SYGVNS come from the germline V gene. Deletions cut 3 bases from V and 3 bases from J, with 18 bases between. The CDR3 is 16 residues long. The CDR3 bases are TGTGCCAGCAGTGACGCGGGGCCGGCCGCTTACTACGAGCAGTACTTC. Translating gives CASSDAGPAAYYEQYF.